Included here is one T cell receptor (beta chain) sequence, with context. The data were obtained in a study of T-cell memory formation after mild COVID-19. The CDR3 has 14 residues. The germline gives CDR1 MNHEY, CDR2 SVGAGI. With V trimmed by 6 bases and J by 2 bases, 5 bases remained unmatched. TCRdb passed the 5' RACE reads through MiXCR, listing each CDR3 protein once. The sample shows fewer than 450,000 distinct CDR3 sequences, 24% of them seen only once. Sample: PBMCs or a T cell subset sorted from them (not recorded which). This receptor was obtained from an adult woman who had mild COVID-19 (a few samples of this study predate the infection). Cell type and time point are not known. The chain joins TRBV6-5 to TRBJ1-2; 8 positions match TRBD1. The CDR3 sequence: CASSHDRGNYGYTF. The CDR3, as DNA: TGTGCCAGCAGCCACGACAGGGGAAACTATGGCTACACCTTC.